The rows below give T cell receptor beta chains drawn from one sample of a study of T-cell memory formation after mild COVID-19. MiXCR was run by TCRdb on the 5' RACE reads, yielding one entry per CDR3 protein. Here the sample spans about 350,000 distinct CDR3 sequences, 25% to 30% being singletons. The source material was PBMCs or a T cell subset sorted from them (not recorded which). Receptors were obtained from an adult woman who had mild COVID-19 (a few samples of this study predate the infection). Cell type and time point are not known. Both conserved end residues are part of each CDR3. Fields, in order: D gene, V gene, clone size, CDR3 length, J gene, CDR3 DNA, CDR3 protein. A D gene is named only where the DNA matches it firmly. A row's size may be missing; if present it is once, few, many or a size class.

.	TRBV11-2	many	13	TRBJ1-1	TGTGCCAGCAGCCCCCAGGGGAACACTGAAGCTTTCTTT	CASSPQGNTEAFF
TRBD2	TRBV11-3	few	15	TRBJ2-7	TGTGCCAGCAGCCCACCTAGCGGGAGATCTGACGAGCAGTACTTC	CASSPPSGRSDEQYF
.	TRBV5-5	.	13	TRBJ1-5	TGTGCCAGCAGCTTGTTGAGACAGGAGCCCCAGCATTTT	CASSLLRQEPQHF
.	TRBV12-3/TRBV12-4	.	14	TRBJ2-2	TGTGCCAGCAGAACAGGGATTAACACCGGGGAGCTGTTTTTT	CASRTGINTGELFF
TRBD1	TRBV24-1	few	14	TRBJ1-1	TGTGCCACCAGTGACCACACAGGGGACACTGAAGCTTTCTTT	CATSDHTGDTEAFF
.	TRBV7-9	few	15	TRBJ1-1	TGTGCCAGCAGCTTGGGTGGGGGCGGCCAGCCTGAAGCTTTCTTT	CASSLGGGGQPEAFF
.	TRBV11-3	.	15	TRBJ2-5	TGTGCCAGCAGCTCGGTTGGGGACGGCCAAGAGACCCAGTACTTC	CASSSVGDGQETQYF
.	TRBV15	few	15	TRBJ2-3	TGTGCCACCAGCAGAGATGTTGGTTTCACAGATACGCAGTATTTT	CATSRDVGFTDTQYF
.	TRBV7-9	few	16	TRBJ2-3	TGTGCCAGCAGCTTAGTGAACGTCGGCCACACAGATACGCAGTATTTT	CASSLVNVGHTDTQYF
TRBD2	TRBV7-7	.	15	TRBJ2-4	TGTGCCAGCAGCTTGGGAGGGGTAGCCAAAAACATTCAGTACTTC	CASSLGGVAKNIQYF
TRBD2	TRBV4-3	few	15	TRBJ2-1	TGCGCCAGCAGCCAAGGCGCTAGCGGGAGGAACGAGCAGTTCTTC	CASSQGASGRNEQFF
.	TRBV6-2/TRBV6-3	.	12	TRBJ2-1	TGTGCCAGCAGTTACGGGGGAAATGAGCAGTTCTTC	CASSYGGNEQFF
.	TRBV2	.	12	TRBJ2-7	TGTGCCAGCACGGACCATTCCTACGAGCAGTACTTC	CASTDHSYEQYF
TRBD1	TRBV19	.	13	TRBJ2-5	TGTGCCAGTAGTATTACAGGGGCAGAGACCCAGTACTTC	CASSITGAETQYF
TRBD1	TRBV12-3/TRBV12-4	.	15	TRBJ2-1	TGTGCCAGCAGGCCGGGACAGGGGTACTACAATGAGCAGTTCTTC	CASRPGQGYYNEQFF
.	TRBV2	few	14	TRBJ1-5	TGTGCCAGCAGTGAGAGATGGCGCAATCAGCCCCAGCATTTT	CASSERWRNQPQHF
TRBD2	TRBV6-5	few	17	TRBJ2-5	TGTGCCAGCAGTTACAGTGGAGAGCGGGAGAGGGGAGAGACCCAGTACTTC	CASSYSGERERGETQYF
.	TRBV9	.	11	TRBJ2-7	TGTGCCAGCAGCGGGCTGGGACAGCAGTACTTC	CASSGLGQQYF
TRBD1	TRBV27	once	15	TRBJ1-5	TGTGCCAGCAGCCCGGGACAGGCGGCCCGTCAGCCCCAGCATTTT	CASSPGQAARQPQHF
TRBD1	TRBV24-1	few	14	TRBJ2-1	TGTGCCACCAGTGGATCGGGACAGACCAATGAGCAGTTCTTC	CATSGSGQTNEQFF
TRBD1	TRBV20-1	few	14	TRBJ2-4	TGCAGTGCGACCGGTAGGACAGGACAAAACATTCAGTACTTC	CSATGRTGQNIQYF
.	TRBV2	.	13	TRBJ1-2	TGTGCCAGCCGGGGCAGGGTTACTCCTGGCTACACCTTC	CASRGRVTPGYTF
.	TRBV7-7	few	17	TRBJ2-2	TGTGCTAGCAGCCCTAATTCCGGGACTTTAAACACCGGGGAGCTGTTTTTT	CASSPNSGTLNTGELFF
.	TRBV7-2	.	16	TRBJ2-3	TGTGCCAGCAGCTTATCGGTTGGGTTTAGCACAGATACGCAGTATTTT	CASSLSVGFSTDTQYF